The 16 T cell receptor beta chains presented below share a single source sample, sequenced in a study of cytomegalovirus exposure and HLA in healthy donors. Clones were sequenced by immunoSEQ multiplex PCR, and TCRdb holds only the in-frame ones, with some missing. The top ten clones hold approximately 0.95% of a sample with some 290,000 clones, over 75% of them seen once. Sequenced input: PBMCs. All receptors come from a man in his thirties or forties in good health and CMV-seronegative.

The V call is TRBV18, the J call TRBJ2-5; TRBD1 aligns across 7 bases. CDR3 length: 16 amino acids. Germline CDR1 reads KGHSH; CDR2 reads LQKENI. The ends lost 3 bases at V and 7 bases at J; junction bases unmatched: 14. CDR3 sequence reads: CASSPTGFGSTGTQYF. The CDR3 bases are TGTGCCAGCTCACCGACAGGGTTCGGCTCAACGGGGACCCAGTACTTC.

The chain is built from TRBV7-2 and TRBJ1-2; 12 nucleotides agree with TRBD1. Germline CDR1 is SGHTA and CDR2 is FQGNSA. V was pared by 6 bases and J by 5 bases, with 4 bases of the junction left unmatched. The CDR3 totals 14 residues. CDR3 sequence: CASRTGQGAYGYTF. The CDR3 nucleotides are TGTGCCAGCAGAACGGGACAGGGGGCATATGGCTACACCTTC. Combining the CDR3 with reference TRBV7-2 and TRBJ1-2 gives the whole variable domain GAGVSQSPSNKVTEKGKDVELRCDPISGHTALYWYRQSLGQGLEFLIYFQGNSAPDKSGLPSDRFSAERTGGSVSTLTIQRTQQEDSAVYLCASRTGQGAYGYTFGSGTRLTVV.

The rearrangement joins TRBV4-1 to TRBJ1-2; D may be TRBD1 (6 bases). Germline-derived CDR1 and CDR2 are MGHRA and YSYEKL. CDR3 length equals 17 residues. Trimming pared 0 bases from V and 0 bases from J, leaving 14 bases between. DNA for the CDR3: TGCGCCAGCAGCCAAGATCGCCTTCAGGGGACTAACTATGGCTACACCTTC. Amino acids: CASSQDRLQGTNYGYTF.

This clone came up once. The chain uses TRBV2 and TRBJ1-4; the match to TRBD1 covers 9 bases. The CDR3 runs 15 residues. In germline, CDR1 is SNHLY, CDR2 FYNNEI. The V gene end was trimmed by 6 bases and the J gene end by 8 bases; junction bases not matched to a gene: 10. The CDR3 reads CASRWTGAAGEKLFF. The CDR3 nucleotides are TGTGCCAGCAGATGGACAGGGGCGGCGGGCGAAAAACTGTTTTTT.

V usage is TRBV18 and J usage is TRBJ1-2, with 9 bases identical to TRBD1. After removal of 2 bases from V and 6 bases from J, the junction contained 1 base not matched to a gene. This CDR3 is 13 amino acids long. Germline-derived CDR1 and CDR2 are KGHSH and LQKENI. CDR3 loop: CASSPTGGDGYTF. CDR3 DNA: TGTGCCAGCTCACCAACAGGGGGCGATGGCTACACCTTC.

This chain connects TRBV10-1 to TRBJ2-1; D not resolved. Trimming shortened V by 4 bases and J by 8 bases, and 6 bases separated the two germline ends. CDR3 size: 11 residues. Germline V gives CDR1 WNHNN, CDR2 SYGVQD (reference sequence). CDR3 region: CASSVSYEQFF. CDR3 coding DNA: TGCGCCAGCAGTGTATCGTATGAGCAGTTCTTC.

The rearrangement joins TRBV5-4 to TRBJ1-4; D may be TRBD1 (5 bases). The CDR3 runs 17 residues. The V end was cut by 4 bases, the J end by 6 bases, with 22 bases between. Germline CDR1 is SGHNT and CDR2 is YYREEE (reference sequence). CDR3 protein: CASSPTPLGTEDEKLFF. DNA of the CDR3: TGTGCCAGCAGCCCAACACCTCTCGGGACTGAAGATGAAAAACTGTTTTTT.

The CDR3 DNA reads as TGTGCCAGCAGCGTAGAGGATAGCGCCGGGGAGACCCAGTACTTC. It is translated as CASSVEDSAGETQYF. The chain joins TRBV9 to TRBJ2-5, with D perhaps TRBD2 (5 bases). The CDR3 consists of 15 residues. Germline lookup yields CDR1 SGDLS and CDR2 YYNGEE. The germline V and J ends were trimmed by 0 bases and 5 bases, with 14 bases remaining between them.

This chain joins TRBV5-1 and TRBJ2-7; D gene uncertain. Germline V lookup: CDR1 SGHRS, CDR2 YFSETQ. The CDR3 loop spans 14 amino acids. V shed 0 bases and J shed 0 bases, with 7 bases lying between them. Written as DNA, the CDR3 is TGCGCCAGCAGCTTGGTGACTCTCTCCTACGAGCAGTACTTC. Translation gives CASSLVTLSYEQYF.

V and J are TRBV5-1 and TRBJ2-3; 7 bases line up with TRBD2. This CDR3 has 15 amino acids. J lost 0 bases, V lost 5 bases, and 6 bases had no gene match. CDR1 and CDR2 from the germline V gene are SGHRS and YFSETQ. CDR3 in DNA: TGCGCCAGCAGTTTCCTAGCGGACAGCACAGATACGCAGTATTTT. It encodes CASSFLADSTDTQYF.

This clone showed up just once. CDR3 sequence: CASTPRPATGGLLRDQPQHF. The CDR3 nucleotides are TGTGCCAGTACCCCGAGACCCGCGACAGGGGGCCTCCTTAGGGATCAGCCCCAGCATTTT. The chain employs TRBV19 and TRBJ1-5, with TRBD1 identical over 10 bases. The CDR3 runs 20 residues. Germline-derived CDR1 and CDR2 are LNHDA and SQIVND (reference sequence). Unmatched junction bases numbered 23, after V lost 7 bases and J lost 5 bases.

The chain uses TRBV5-4 and TRBJ1-1, with D perhaps matching TRBD1 (6 bases). The V gene's germline CDR1 is SGHNT and CDR2 YYREEE (reference sequence). The CDR3 is 14 amino acids. V lost 4 bases and J 4 bases, leaving 14 bases between the germline ends. In nucleotides, the CDR3 is TGTGCCAGCAGCGTAGGGGGTAGGGTCACTGAAGCTTTCTTT. Translating gives CASSVGGRVTEAFF.

This CDR3 is CASSLVGTGGFGEQYF. CDR3 DNA sequence: TGTGCCAGCAGCTTAGTGGGGACAGGGGGCTTTGGGGAGCAGTACTTC. The V gene is TRBV7-6, the J gene TRBJ2-7; TRBD1 aligns across 12 bases. This CDR3 is 16 amino acids long. V shed 1 base, J shed 7 bases, and the junction held 8 bases outside the gene matches. Germline values: CDR1 SGHVS, CDR2 FNYEAQ.

V usage is TRBV5-6 and J usage is TRBJ1-1; D unresolved. V lost 3 bases and J lost 2, with 11 bases in between. The CDR3 has 14 amino acids. Looked up from germline, CDR1 is SGHDT and CDR2 is YYEEEE. As DNA, the CDR3 is TGTGCCAGCAGCTGGGAGACACTCAACACTGAAGCTTTCTTT. It is translated as CASSWETLNTEAFF.

V gene TRBV6-5 combines with J gene TRBJ2-7; 8 nucleotides align to TRBD1. J was trimmed by 7 bases and V by 6 bases; bases with no gene match: 11. Per the germline V gene, CDR1 is MNHEY and CDR2 is SVGAGI. The CDR3 consists of 14 residues. CDR3 bases: TGTGCCAGCAGAAACGACAGGGGAGCAGGGGAGCAGTACTTC. The encoded protein is CASRNDRGAGEQYF.

This clone came up once. The V and J genes are TRBV5-1 and TRBJ2-3; tentatively, D is TRBD1 (6 bases). V dropped 3 bases and J dropped 0 bases, with 11 bases sitting between them. The CDR3 contains 15 residues. Germline CDR1 and CDR2: SGHRS and YFSETQ. The CDR3 loop reads CASSWDTGSTDTQYF. In DNA, the CDR3 is TGCGCCAGCAGCTGGGACACCGGAAGCACAGATACGCAGTATTTT.